The text below deals with one T cell receptor (beta chain). Its antigen is unknown. These data originate in a study of CXCR3-negative and CXCR3-positive naive CD8 T cells. Study findings and constraints: In CXCR3-positive naive cells, the TRB CDR3s were more hydrophobic than in CXCR3-negative naive cells.

The CDR3 has 15 amino acids. Germline values: CDR1 DFQATT, CDR2 SNEGSKA (reference sequence). The TRB cDNA libraries were prepared by 5' RACE with UMI labels. TCRdb re-called the 5' RACE reads and catalogs CDR3 proteins one per entry, DNA excluded. This sample's clone table lists 85,000 to 120,000 distinct CDR3 sequences. The TCR sequence derives from a human donor in good health. Some clones in this sample may be carry-over from other donors' samples. The chain employs TRBV20-1 and TRBJ2-7; no DNA is available, so the TRBD1 call from TCRdb remains unchecked. Sequences were obtained from naive CXCR3+ CD8+ T cells from blood. Described subset: CD45RO-CCR7+CD27+CD95- naive CD8+ T cells expressing CXCR3 (TNR3+). The CDR3 sequence is CSARGPGQGSYEQYF.